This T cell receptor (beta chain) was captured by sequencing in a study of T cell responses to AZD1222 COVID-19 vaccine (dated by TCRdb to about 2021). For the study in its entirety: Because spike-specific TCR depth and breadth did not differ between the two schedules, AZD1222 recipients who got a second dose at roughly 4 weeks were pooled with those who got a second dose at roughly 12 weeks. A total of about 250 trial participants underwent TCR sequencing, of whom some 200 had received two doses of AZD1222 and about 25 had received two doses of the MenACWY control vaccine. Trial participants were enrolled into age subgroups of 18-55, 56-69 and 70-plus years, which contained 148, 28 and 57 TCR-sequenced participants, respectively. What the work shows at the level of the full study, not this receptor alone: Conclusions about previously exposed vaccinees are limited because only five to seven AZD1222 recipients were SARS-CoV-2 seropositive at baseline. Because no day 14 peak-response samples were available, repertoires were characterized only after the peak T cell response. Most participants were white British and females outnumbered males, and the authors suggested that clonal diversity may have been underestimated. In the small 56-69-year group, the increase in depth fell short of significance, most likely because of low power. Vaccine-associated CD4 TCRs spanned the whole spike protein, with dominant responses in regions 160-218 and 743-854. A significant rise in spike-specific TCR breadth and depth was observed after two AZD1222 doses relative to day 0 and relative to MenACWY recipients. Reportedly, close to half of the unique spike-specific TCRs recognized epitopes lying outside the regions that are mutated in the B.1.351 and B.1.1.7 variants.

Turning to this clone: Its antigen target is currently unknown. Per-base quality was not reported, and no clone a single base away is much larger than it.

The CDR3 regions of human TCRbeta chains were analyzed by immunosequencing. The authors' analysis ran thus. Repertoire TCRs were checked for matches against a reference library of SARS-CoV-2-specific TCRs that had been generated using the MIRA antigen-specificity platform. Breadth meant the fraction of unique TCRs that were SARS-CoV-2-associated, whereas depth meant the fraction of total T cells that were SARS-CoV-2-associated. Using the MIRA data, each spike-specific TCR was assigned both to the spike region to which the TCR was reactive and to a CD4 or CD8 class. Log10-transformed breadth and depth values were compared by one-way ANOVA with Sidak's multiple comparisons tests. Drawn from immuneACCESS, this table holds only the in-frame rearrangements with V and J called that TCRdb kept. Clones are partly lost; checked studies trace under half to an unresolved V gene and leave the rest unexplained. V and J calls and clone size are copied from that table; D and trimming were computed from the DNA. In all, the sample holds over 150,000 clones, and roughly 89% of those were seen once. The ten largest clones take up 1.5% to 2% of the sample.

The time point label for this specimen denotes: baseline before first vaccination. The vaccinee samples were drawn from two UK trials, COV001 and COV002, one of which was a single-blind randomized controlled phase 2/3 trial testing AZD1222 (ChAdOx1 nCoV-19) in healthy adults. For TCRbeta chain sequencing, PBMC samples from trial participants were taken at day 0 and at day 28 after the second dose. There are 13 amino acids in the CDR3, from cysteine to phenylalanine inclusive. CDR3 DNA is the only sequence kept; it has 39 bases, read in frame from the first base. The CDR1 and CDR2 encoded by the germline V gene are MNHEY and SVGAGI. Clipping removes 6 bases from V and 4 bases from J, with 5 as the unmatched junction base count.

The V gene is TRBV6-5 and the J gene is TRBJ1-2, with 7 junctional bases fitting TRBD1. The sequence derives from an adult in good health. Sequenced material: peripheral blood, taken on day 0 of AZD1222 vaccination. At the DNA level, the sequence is TGTGCCAGCAGCCCAACAGGGGTCTATGGCTACACCTTC. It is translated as CASSPTGVYGYTF.